This is a list of T cell receptor beta chains from one sample in a study of molecular identifiers for immune sequencing clone quantification. In TCRdb, the PCR reads were re-called with MiXCR into one record per CDR3 protein. The sample contains around 470,000 distinct CDR3 sequences, about 21% of which appear only once. The sequenced material came from naive CD8+ T cells from blood, with Jurkat cell RNA spiked in. These receptors originate from a human donor in good health. Some libraries in this study had Jurkat cell RNA spiked in. Each CDR3 is given with its conserved first and last residue. D genes are given only for firm matches. For some rows the clone size is stated as once, few or many, or as a class when expanded; others skip it.

>many|TRBV28|TRBD2|TRBJ2-3
CASSFSSGGSDTQYF
TGTGCCAGCAGTTTTTCGAGCGGGGGATCTGATACGCAGTATTTT
>many|TRBV21-1|NA|TRBJ2-2
CASSKGQSNTGELFF
TGTGCCAGCAGCAAAGGACAGTCGAACACCGGGGAGCTGTTTTTT
>NA|TRBV4-3|TRBD2|TRBJ2-1
CASGQDRAGGYNEQFF
TGCGCCAGCGGCCAAGACCGCGCGGGGGGATACAATGAGCAGTTCTTC
>many|TRBV7-9|NA|TRBJ2-7
CASKPLSRGGEQYF
TGTGCCAGCAAGCCCCTTTCCAGGGGAGGCGAGCAGTACTTC
>many|TRBV4-3|NA|TRBJ2-7
CASSQLQGGEQYF
TGCGCCAGCAGCCAACTCCAGGGGGGCGAGCAGTACTTC
>NA|TRBV3-2|NA|TRBJ2-5
CASSHLTQGAIRQETQYF
TGTGCCAGCAGCCACCTAACACAGGGGGCCATACGTCAAGAGACCCAGTACTTC
>few|TRBV7-9|NA|TRBJ1-6
CASSQTSLPGSSPLHF
TGTGCCAGCAGCCAAACCTCCTTACCTGGATCCTCACCCCTCCACTTT
>few|TRBV19|TRBD1|TRBJ2-6
CARGQAAGANVLTF
TGTGCCAGGGGACAGGCCGCCGGGGCCAACGTCCTGACTTTC
>many|TRBV19|NA|TRBJ2-6
CASQPYQGAGANVLTF
TGTGCCAGCCAGCCTTACCAAGGGGCTGGGGCCAACGTCCTGACTTTC
>few|TRBV24-1|NA|TRBJ2-1
CAPGPTGAYNEQFF
TGTGCCCCCGGGCCCACAGGCGCCTACAATGAGCAGTTCTTC
>many|TRBV9|NA|TRBJ2-6
CASSVGGSGANVLTF
TGTGCCAGCAGCGTAGGCGGCTCTGGGGCCAACGTCCTGACTTTC
>many|TRBV11-2|TRBD1|TRBJ2-1
CASSDGQGKQFF
TGTGCCAGCAGCGACGGACAGGGCAAGCAGTTCTTC
>NA|TRBV7-9|TRBD2|TRBJ2-1
CASSSTVGLAGAYNEQFF
TGTGCCAGCAGCTCCACCGTCGGACTAGCGGGAGCGTACAATGAGCAGTTCTTC
>NA|TRBV7-2|NA|TRBJ1-1
CASSPPGGATEAFF
TGTGCCAGCAGCCCCCCTGGGGGGGCCACTGAGGCTTTCTTT
>NA|TRBV20-1|NA|TRBJ1-4
CSARDEGGLGANEKLFF
TGCAGTGCTAGAGATGAGGGGGGATTGGGGGCTAATGAAAAACTGTTTTTT
>NA|TRBV7-8|NA|TRBJ2-5
CASSLAGPRETQYF
TGTGCCAGCAGCTTAGCGGGACCCAGAGAGACCCAGTACTTC
>NA|TRBV18|TRBD2|TRBJ2-7
CASSRTSGGGEQEQYF
TGTGCCAGCTCACGGACTAGCGGGGGCGGGGAGCAGGAGCAGTACTTC
>NA|TRBV11-2|NA|TRBJ2-3
CTSSFRGTDTQYF
TGTACCAGCAGCTTCCGTGGCACAGATACGCAGTATTTT
>NA|TRBV4-3|NA|TRBJ2-1
CASSQLASYNEQFF
TGCGCCAGCAGCCAGCTAGCGAGTTACAATGAGCAGTTCTTC